The 17 T cell receptor beta chains below were found in one sample sequenced in a study of T cell responses to AZD1222 COVID-19 vaccine. Data came from immunoSEQ multiplex PCR; TCRdb stores just in-frame clones and leaves some out. This sample has some 150,000 clones; 70% to 90% occur once, and the top ten carry approximately 8%. The input for sequencing was peripheral blood, taken 28 days after the second dose of the MenACWY control vaccine. Every receptor here comes from an adult who received the MenACWY meningococcal vaccine as a control.

This clone has a handful of counts. CDR3 residues: CASSLATTTDTQYF. As DNA, the CDR3 is TGTGCCAGCAGCTTAGCCACAACCACAGATACGCAGTATTTT. The chain joins TRBV7-2 to TRBJ2-3, with unresolved D. V shed 0 bases and J shed 2 bases, with 6 bases lying between them. Germline V gene lookup returns CDR1 SGHTA and CDR2 FQGNSA. The CDR3 consists of 14 residues.

V and J are TRBV30 and TRBJ1-4, with a tentative D call TRBD1 (6 bases). Trimming removed 0 bases at V and 5 bases at J, with 16 bases between. The CDR3 covers 16 residues. Germline CDR1 GTSNPN, CDR2 SVGIG (reference sequence). The CDR3 reads CAWSVTGARGNEKLFF. The CDR3 DNA reads TGTGCCTGGAGTGTGACGGGGGCGAGGGGAAATGAAAAACTGTTTTTT.

This chain joins TRBV28 and TRBJ2-5; D might be TRBD2 (5 bases). CDR3 length: 12 residues. The germline CDR1 and CDR2 sequences are MDHEN and SYDVKM. V lost 4 bases and J 5 bases, leaving 8 bases between the germline ends. The CDR3 sequence is CASSYAGETQYF. CDR3 in DNA: TGTGCCAGCAGTTACGCGGGCGAGACCCAGTACTTC.

The chain is built from TRBV5-5 and TRBJ1-2, with D uncertain. Germline-derived CDR1 and CDR2 are SGHKS and YYEKEE (reference sequence). The CDR3 loop spans 14 amino acids. V was pared by 6 bases and J by 3 bases, with 15 bases between. The CDR3 reads CASTKQGEYYGYTF. CDR3 bases: TGTGCCAGCACTAAACAAGGCGAGTACTATGGCTACACCTTC. The variable domain in full, with the rest retrieved from reference TRBV5-5 and TRBJ1-2, is DAGVTQSPTHLIKTRGQQVTLRCSPISGHKSVSWYQQVLGQGPQFIFQYYEKEERGRGNFPDRFSARQFPNYSSELNVNALLLGDSALYLCASTKQGEYYGYTFGSGTRLTVV.

This clone is a singleton in its sample. V is TRBV5-6 and J is TRBJ1-4, with D unresolved. There are 13 residues in the CDR3. The ends were cut back, 2 bases at V and 5 bases at J, with 7 bases in the middle. Germline CDR1 is SGHDT and CDR2 is YYEEEE. In DNA form, the CDR3 reads TGTGCCAGCAGCTTAGGACGGAATGAAAAACTGTTTTTT. It is translated as CASSLGRNEKLFF.

The chain carries TRBV4-2 and TRBJ2-3; the match to TRBD2 covers 10 bases. V trimming: 4 bases; J trimming: 0 bases; junction bases outside the gene matches: 16. Germline loops: CDR1 LGHNA, CDR2 YNFKEQ. This CDR3 is built from 20 residues. Here the CDR3 DNA reads TGTGCCAGCAGCCTTCGGGGGAAGCGGGGGGGAGGATTTAGCACAGATACGCAGTATTTT. It specifies CASSLRGKRGGGFSTDTQYF.

This clone has just one count. CDR3 protein: CASSLDPGQTYNEQFF. CDR3 coding DNA: TGTGCCAGCAGCCTAGATCCGGGACAAACTTACAATGAGCAGTTCTTC. The chain has TRBV4-2 and TRBJ2-1; possibly TRBD1 for D (6 bases). Trimming took off 4 bases at V and 4 bases at J, with 17 bases between the two ends. Germline V gene data show CDR1 as LGHNA and CDR2 as YNFKEQ. The CDR3 is 16 residues long.

The chain couples TRBV4-1 to TRBJ2-7; D unresolved. The CDR3 contains 13 residues. The germline V gene encodes CDR1 MGHRA and CDR2 YSYEKL. V dropped 4 bases and J dropped 5 bases, with 12 bases sitting between them. This chain's CDR3 is CASSLSPTHEQYV. Here the CDR3 DNA reads TGCGCCAGCAGCCTCTCCCCGACCCACGAGCAGTACGTC.

This chain uses TRBV7-8 with TRBJ2-1; D not resolved. The CDR3 has 13 residues. Trimming shortened V by 4 bases and J by 9 bases, and 13 bases separated the two germline ends. Germline assignment: CDR1 SGHVS and CDR2 FQNEAQ. The CDR3 sequence is CASSSLGSGEQFF. The CDR3 coding sequence is TGTGCCAGCAGCTCCTTGGGGTCGGGTGAGCAGTTCTTC.

The chain recombines TRBV7-9 with TRBJ1-5; 7 bases align to TRBD1. Germline-derived CDR1 and CDR2 are SEHNR and FQNEAQ (reference sequence). CDR3 length: 15 residues. V shed 5 bases, J shed 5 bases, and the junction held 9 bases outside the gene matches. The CDR3 protein is CASSTTGSRDQPQHF. The CDR3 DNA is TGTGCCAGCAGCACGACAGGGTCTAGGGATCAGCCCCAGCATTTT.

This clone was detected a few times. This chain links TRBV7-8 with TRBJ1-2; 11 bases map to TRBD1. The CDR3 loop spans 15 amino acids. Germline lookup yields CDR1 SGHVS and CDR2 FQNEAQ. V lost 5 bases to trimming and J lost 4 bases; unmatched junction nucleotides: 6. This chain's CDR3 is CASSTGQGAIYGYTF. DNA of the CDR3: TGTGCCAGCAGCACCGGACAGGGGGCTATCTATGGCTACACCTTC.

The chain has TRBV18 and TRBJ1-2; D gene unclear. The V and J ends lost 0 bases and 2 bases respectively, with 10 bases between them. The CDR3 loop spans 15 amino acids. CDR1 and CDR2 from the germline V gene are KGHSH and LQKENI. CDR3 loop: CASSPPAAGNYGYTF. The DNA for the CDR3 is TGTGCCAGCTCACCACCCGCGGCGGGAAACTATGGCTACACCTTC.

The chain has TRBV30 and TRBJ2-7; TRBD1 aligns across 8 bases. The V gene end was trimmed by 5 bases and the J gene end by 5 bases; junction bases not matched to a gene: 8. Germline CDR1 is GTSNPN and CDR2 is SVGIG (reference sequence). The CDR3 is 13 amino acids. CDR3 loop: CAWAGRGRDEQYF. In nucleotides, the CDR3 is TGTGCCTGGGCAGGCAGGGGGCGCGACGAGCAGTACTTC.

The chain recombines TRBV9 with TRBJ2-1; D tentatively fits TRBD1 or TRBD2 (5 bases each). This CDR3 is 14 amino acids long. The V and J ends lost 0 bases and 5 bases respectively, with 9 bases between them. Germline CDR1 and CDR2: SGDLS and YYNGEE. This chain's CDR3 is CASSVGGINNEQFF. CDR3 bases: TGTGCCAGCAGCGTAGGGGGGATAAACAATGAGCAGTTCTTC.

The rearrangement uses TRBV7-3 and TRBJ2-1; 13 bases are shared with TRBD2. This CDR3 is 17 amino acids long. The germline CDR1 and CDR2 sequences are SGHTA and FQGTGA. With V trimmed by 0 bases and J by 4 bases, 3 bases remained unmatched. The DNA for the CDR3 is TGTGCCAGCAGCTTAACGAAACTAGCGGGAGGGTACAATGAGCAGTTCTTC. Amino acid sequence: CASSLTKLAGGYNEQFF.

The CDR3 sequence is CASSQSSPVETQYF. In DNA, the CDR3 is TGTGCCAGCAGCCAATCTAGCCCGGTGGAGACCCAGTACTTC. The chain joins TRBV16 to TRBJ2-5; D gene unclear. Germline V gene data show CDR1 as KGHSY and CDR2 as FQNENV. V lost 0 bases to trimming and J lost 5 bases, with 10 bases between them. This CDR3 is built from 14 residues.

V gene TRBV6-5 combines with J gene TRBJ1-2; D is ambiguous. CDR3 length equals 13 residues. Trimming stripped 7 bases from V and 2 bases from J, with 11 bases between. Germline loops: CDR1 MNHEY, CDR2 SVGAGI. Here the CDR3 DNA reads TGTGCCAGCACCAAGACTGGGAACTATGGCTACACCTTC. Amino acids: CASTKTGNYGYTF.